This T cell receptor beta chain originates from a study of blood T cell repertoires in COVID-19. The wider study: Sources were T cells, B-cell-depleted T cells, or PBMCs; the material itself was cDNA or gDNA.

In the original workflow: Amplification of reference gene primers provided the estimated nucleated cell counts. Method: immunoSEQ multiplex PCR; TCRdb's copy keeps in-frame clones and lacks some. The V and J calls and clone size come from that table; D and trimming were worked out from the DNA. Here the sample spans roughly 78,000 clones, roughly 91% being singletons. This CDR3 is 13 amino acids long. Trimming stripped 3 bases from V and 2 bases from J, with 5 bases between. The TCR sequence derives from a man aged 55 to 70 with acute or convalescent COVID-19. What was sequenced was peripheral blood. V and J are TRBV12-3 or TRBV12-4 and TRBJ2-1; D unclear. DNA for the CDR3: TGTGCCAGCAGTTTGAACACCTACAATGAGCAGTTCTTC. Amino acid sequence: CASSLNTYNEQFF.